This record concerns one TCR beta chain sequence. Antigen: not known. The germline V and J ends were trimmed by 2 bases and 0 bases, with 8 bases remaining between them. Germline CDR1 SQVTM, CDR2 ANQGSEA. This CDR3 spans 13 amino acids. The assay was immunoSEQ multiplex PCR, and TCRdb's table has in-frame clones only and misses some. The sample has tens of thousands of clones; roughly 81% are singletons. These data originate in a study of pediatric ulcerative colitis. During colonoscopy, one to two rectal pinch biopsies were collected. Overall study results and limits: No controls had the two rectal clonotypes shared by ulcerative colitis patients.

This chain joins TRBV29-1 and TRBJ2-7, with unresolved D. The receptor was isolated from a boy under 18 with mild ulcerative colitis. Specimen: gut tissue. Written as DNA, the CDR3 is TGCAGCGTTGAAACACGATCCTCCTACGAGCAGTACTTC. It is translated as CSVETRSSYEQYF.